The present entry profiles one T cell receptor beta chain with its context. The antigen it binds to is not known. No qualities accompany the bases; no much larger clone lies one base away. This sample was taken from a study of CD8+CD57+ T cells in acquired aplastic anemia (dated by TCRdb to the late 2010s). A note on the overall study: CD8+CD57+ expansion was defined as frequency above the mean frequency observed in healthy subjects. What the research found in general, with its limitations: About 30 CD8+ CDR3 sequences were found in both patients and controls but appeared to be highly expressed in patients and within the immunodominant clones of the patients. In patients, diversity was lower in CD8+CD57+ cells than in the total CD4+ and CD8+ cell pools. Between patients and healthy controls, no significant difference in CD8+ Simpson's diversity was found (P=0.060).

Expansion of CD8+CD57+ cells had been shown by flow cytometry in the patients chosen for sequencing. For a sixth of the 12 patients, enough cells were available to additionally sequence CD8+CD57+ effector memory cells. Every patient had a diagnosis of severe acquired aplastic anemia based on International Study of Aplastic Anemia and Agranulocytosis and Camitta criteria. Patients had received no therapy at the time of blood sampling. Bead enrichment of CD8+CD57+ cells gave a mean DNA yield of about 1.7 ug. In the study, sorted CD4+ and CD8+ blood T cells from patients with severe aplastic anemia and from healthy subjects underwent deep sequencing of TCR repertoires. Patients were enrolled in the USA under clinicaltrials.gov protocols 00001620, 01623167, 00001397, 00071045, 00081523 and 00961064. Ficoll-Paque density gradient centrifugation was used to isolate peripheral blood mononuclear cells. Profiling of TCR beta VDJ combinations and CDR3 sequences used genomic DNA as the template. An Illumina HiSeq 2000 was used for TCR repertoire sequencing. In the original analysis: TRBV/TRBJ rearrangement plots, CDR3 size and DJ length profiles, and Simpson's diversity index were used to evaluate the repertoires. Whichever DNA sequence was most abundant in the deep sequencing data was defined as the immunodominant clone. CDR3 amino acid sequences were checked for sharing across subjects and were also compared against the VDJdb database and published repertoires. TCRdb's own reprocessing of the public reads used fastp at Q25 and MiXCR and kept productive beta chains. Identical CDR3 protein sequences are pooled into one entry, listed with their most common genes and DNA. V and J calls and clone size were set by TCRdb, not the authors. In all, the sample holds 15,000 to 20,000 distinct CDR3 sequences, and over 35% of those were seen once. The biggest ten clones account for approximately 83% of the sample.

The junction shows trimming of 3 bases on V and 2 bases on J, and the gene matches do not reach 3 bases of it. CDR3 length: 15 amino acids, cysteine to phenylalanine. The kept DNA is CDR3 alone, 45 bases in frame from the first base. CDR1 KGHDR and CDR2 SFDVKD were looked up in the germline V gene. This TCR was recovered from a human donor with aplastic anemia. The sample consisted of CD8+CD57+ T cells sorted from PBMCs. The cell subset or site tag for this specimen amounts to: bead-enriched CD8+CD57+ effector memory T cells from SAA patients. The sequence links TRBV24-1 to TRBJ2-1, with TRBD1 identical over 7 junction bases. The nucleotides are TGTGCCACCAGTGATCAAGGACAGGCCTACAATGAGCAGTTCTTC. This yields the protein CATSDQGQAYNEQFF.